This section outlines one T cell receptor (beta chain) sequence together with its context. This sample was included in a study of blood T cell repertoires in COVID-19. The overall study: Acute-phase and convalescent COVID-19 samples originated in the United States, Italy and Spain. T cells, B-cell-depleted T cells, or PBMCs provided the cDNA or gDNA that served as material.

Original data processing: Amplified reference gene primers provided the basis for estimating nucleated cell counts. Produced via immunoSEQ multiplex PCR; TCRdb's table is partial and in-frame only. V and J calls and clone size are as listed in that table; D and trimming were resolved from the DNA. This sample has about 240,000 clones, with about 90% found just once. Trimming took 3 bases from V and 7 from J; bases not matched to a gene: 5. The CDR3 is made up of 13 amino acids. Per germline, CDR1 LNHDA and CDR2 SQIVND (reference sequence). Sequenced: peripheral blood. This chain uses TRBV19 with TRBJ1-1; TRBD1 aligns across 7 bases. The source of this sequence is a man aged 55-75 years with acute or convalescent COVID-19. The CDR3 is CASSITGEGEAFF. For the CDR3, the DNA is TGTGCCAGTAGTATTACAGGGGAAGGTGAAGCTTTCTTT.